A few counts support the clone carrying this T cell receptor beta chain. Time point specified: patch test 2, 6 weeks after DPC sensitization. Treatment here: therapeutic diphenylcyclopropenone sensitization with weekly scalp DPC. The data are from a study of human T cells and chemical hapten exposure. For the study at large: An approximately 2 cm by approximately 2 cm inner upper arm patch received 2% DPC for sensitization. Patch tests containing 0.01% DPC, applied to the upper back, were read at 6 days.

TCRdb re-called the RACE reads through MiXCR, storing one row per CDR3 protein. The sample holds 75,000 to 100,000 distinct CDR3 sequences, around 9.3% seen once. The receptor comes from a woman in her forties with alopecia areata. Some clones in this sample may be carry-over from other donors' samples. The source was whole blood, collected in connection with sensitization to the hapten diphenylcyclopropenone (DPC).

The CDR3 here is CASSYFRQQETQYF. CDR3 DNA sequence: TGTGCCAGCAGTTACTTTAGACAGCAAGAGACCCAGTACTTC. The V gene is TRBV6-2 or TRBV6-3, the J gene TRBJ2-5; tentative D call: TRBD1 (5 bases). Germline V gene sequence: CDR1 MNHEY, CDR2 SVGEGT. The V and J ends lost 1 base and 2 bases respectively, with 8 bases between them. The CDR3 totals 14 residues.